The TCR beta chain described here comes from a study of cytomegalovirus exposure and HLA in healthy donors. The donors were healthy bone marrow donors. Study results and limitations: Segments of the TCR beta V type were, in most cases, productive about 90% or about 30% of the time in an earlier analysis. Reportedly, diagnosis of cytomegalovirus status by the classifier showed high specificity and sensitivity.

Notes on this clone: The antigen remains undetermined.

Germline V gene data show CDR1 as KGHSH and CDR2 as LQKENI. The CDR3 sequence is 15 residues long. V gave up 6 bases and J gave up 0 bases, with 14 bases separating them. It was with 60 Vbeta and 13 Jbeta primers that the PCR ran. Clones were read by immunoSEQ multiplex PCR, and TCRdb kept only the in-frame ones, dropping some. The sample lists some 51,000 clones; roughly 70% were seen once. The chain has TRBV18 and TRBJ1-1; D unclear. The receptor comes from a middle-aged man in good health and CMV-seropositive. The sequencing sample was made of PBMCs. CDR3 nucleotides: TGTGCCAGCTCCGGGGAAGCGACTATGAACACTGAAGCTTTCTTT. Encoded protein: CASSGEATMNTEAFF.